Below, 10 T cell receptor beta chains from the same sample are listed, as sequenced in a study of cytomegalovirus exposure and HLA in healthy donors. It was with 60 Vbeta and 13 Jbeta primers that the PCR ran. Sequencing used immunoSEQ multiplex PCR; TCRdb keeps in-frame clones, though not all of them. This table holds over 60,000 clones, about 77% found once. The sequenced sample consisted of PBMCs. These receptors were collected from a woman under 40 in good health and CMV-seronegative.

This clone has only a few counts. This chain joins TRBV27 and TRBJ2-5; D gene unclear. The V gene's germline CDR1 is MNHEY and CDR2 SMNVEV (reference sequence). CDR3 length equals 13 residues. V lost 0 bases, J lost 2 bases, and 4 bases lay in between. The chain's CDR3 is CASSLSSQETQYF. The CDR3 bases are TGTGCCAGCAGTTTATCCTCTCAAGAGACCCAGTACTTC.

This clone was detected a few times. This CDR3 is CASSFASGTDTQYF. Written as DNA, the CDR3 is TGTGCCAGCAGCTTCGCTAGCGGAACAGATACGCAGTATTTT. The V and J genes are TRBV7-9 and TRBJ2-3; 7 bases map to TRBD2. V lost 3 bases, J lost 3 bases, and 3 bases stayed unmatched. The germline gives CDR1 SEHNR, CDR2 FQNEAQ (reference sequence). The CDR3 sequence is 14 residues long.

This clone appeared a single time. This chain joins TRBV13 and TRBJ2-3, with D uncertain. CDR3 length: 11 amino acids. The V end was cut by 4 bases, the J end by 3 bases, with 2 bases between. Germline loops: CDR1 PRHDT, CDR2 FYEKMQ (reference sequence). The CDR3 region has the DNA TGTGCCAGCAGCTCGACAGATACGCAGTATTTT. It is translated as CASSSTDTQYF.

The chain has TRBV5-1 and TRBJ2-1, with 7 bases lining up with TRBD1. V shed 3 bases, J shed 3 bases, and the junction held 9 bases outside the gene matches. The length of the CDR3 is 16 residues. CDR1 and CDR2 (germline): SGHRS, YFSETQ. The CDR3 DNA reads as TGCGCCAGCAGCTACACACAGGGGAAAGGCTACAATGAGCAGTTCTTC. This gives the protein CASSYTQGKGYNEQFF.

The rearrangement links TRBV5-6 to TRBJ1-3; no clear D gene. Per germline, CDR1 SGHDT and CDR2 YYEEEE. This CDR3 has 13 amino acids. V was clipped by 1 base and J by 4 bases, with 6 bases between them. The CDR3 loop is CASSLYRGNTIYF. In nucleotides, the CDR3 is TGTGCCAGCAGCTTGTATCGGGGAAACACCATATATTTT.

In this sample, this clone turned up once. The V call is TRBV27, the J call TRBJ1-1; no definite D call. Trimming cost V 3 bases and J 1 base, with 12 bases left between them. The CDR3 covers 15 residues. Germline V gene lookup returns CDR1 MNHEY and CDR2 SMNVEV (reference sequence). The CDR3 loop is CASSFSGLGNTEAFF. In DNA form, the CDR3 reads TGTGCCAGCAGTTTCTCCGGACTGGGGAACACTGAAGCTTTCTTT.

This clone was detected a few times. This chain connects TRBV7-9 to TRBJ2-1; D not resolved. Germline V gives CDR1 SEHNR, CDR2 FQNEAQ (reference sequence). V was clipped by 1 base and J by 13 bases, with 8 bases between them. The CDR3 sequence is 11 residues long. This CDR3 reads CASSLGQDQFF. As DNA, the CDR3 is TGTGCCAGCAGCTTAGGTCAGGATCAGTTCTTC.

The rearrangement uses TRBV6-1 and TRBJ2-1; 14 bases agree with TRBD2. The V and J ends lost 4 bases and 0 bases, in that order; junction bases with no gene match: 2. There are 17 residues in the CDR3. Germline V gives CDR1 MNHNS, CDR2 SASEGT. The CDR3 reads CASSGTSGRSSYNEQFF. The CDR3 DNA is TGTGCCAGCAGTGGGACTAGCGGGAGGAGCTCCTACAATGAGCAGTTCTTC.

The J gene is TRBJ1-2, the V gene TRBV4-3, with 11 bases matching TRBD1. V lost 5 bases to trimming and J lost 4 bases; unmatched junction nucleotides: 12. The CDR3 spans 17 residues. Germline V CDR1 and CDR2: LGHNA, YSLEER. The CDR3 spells CASSSPPGQGAIYGYTF. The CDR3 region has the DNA TGCGCCAGCAGCTCCCCGCCTGGACAGGGGGCCATCTATGGCTACACCTTC.

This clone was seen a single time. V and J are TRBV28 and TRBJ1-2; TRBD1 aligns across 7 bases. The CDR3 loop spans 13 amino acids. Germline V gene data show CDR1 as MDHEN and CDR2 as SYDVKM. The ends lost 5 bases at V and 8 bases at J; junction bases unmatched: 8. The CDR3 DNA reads TGTGCCAGCAGTCCGAGACAGGGTCGGGGCTACACCTTC. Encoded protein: CASSPRQGRGYTF.